The T cell receptor (beta chain) described here comes from a study of T cell changes during pregnancy in multiple sclerosis. Generated by immunoSEQ multiplex PCR, the TCRdb table keeps only in-frame clones and is missing some. This sample yields approximately 100,000 clones, of which 90% to 95% are seen a single time; 2% to 2.5% belongs to the top ten. The V end was cut by 2 bases, the J end by 7 bases, with 15 bases between. Germline V gene sequence: CDR1 MDHEN, CDR2 SYDVKM. The CDR3 runs 15 residues. This sequence was found in a female donor with multiple sclerosis, enrolled in a pregnancy study. Here the sequenced sample was peripheral blood, taken in the third trimester of pregnancy. The chain employs TRBV28 and TRBJ1-5; tentative D call: TRBD1 (5 bases). The CDR3 spells CASSLQTAGGQPQHF. CDR3 DNA sequence: TGTGCCAGCAGTTTACAGACGGCCGGGGGACAGCCCCAGCATTTT.